These 3 T cell receptor beta chains were all obtained from the same sample, sequenced in a study of blood T cell repertoires in COVID-19. The data were produced by immunoSEQ multiplex PCR, yet TCRdb's version contains in-frame clones alone and is incomplete. The data contain fewer than 200,000 clones, more than 80% of them singletons. The sample consisted of peripheral blood. These receptor sequences come from a woman aged 60-70 years with acute or convalescent COVID-19.

This clone has more than one count but fewer than ten. The chain recombines TRBV12-3 or TRBV12-4 with TRBJ1-1, with 8 bases fitting TRBD1. With 5 bases clipped from V and 8 bases from J, the junction kept 4 bases outside the gene matches. The CDR3 is made up of 12 amino acids. The CDR3 DNA follows: TGTGCCAGCAGTCTCAGGGGGCAAGAAGCTTTCTTT. This encodes CASSLRGQEAFF.

This clone has more than one count but fewer than ten. The chain carries TRBV28 and TRBJ2-1; D is unresolved. The germline gives CDR1 MDHEN, CDR2 SYDVKM. There are 14 residues in the CDR3. V was clipped by 7 bases and J by 4 bases, with 14 bases between them. The CDR3 coding sequence is TGTGCCAGCACCCGCTTAGCATCGTACAATGAGCAGTTCTTC. Protein product: CASTRLASYNEQFF. Full variable domain (remainder filled in from reference TRBV28 and TRBJ2-1): DVKVTQSSRYLVKRTGEKVFLECVQDMDHENMFWYRQDPGLGLRLIYFSYDVKMKEKGDIPEGYSVSREKKERFSLILESASTNQTSMYLCASTRLASYNEQFFGPGTRLTVL.

This sequence joins TRBV29-1 and TRBJ1-2; 7 bases line up with TRBD1. The CDR3 totals 14 residues. Unmatched junction bases numbered 7, after V lost 3 bases and J lost 3 bases. CDR1 SQVTM and CDR2 ANQGSEA come from the germline V gene. In DNA, the CDR3 is TGCAGCGTTGACCGGACAGGAGGGGACTATGGCTACACCTTC. Translating gives CSVDRTGGDYGYTF.